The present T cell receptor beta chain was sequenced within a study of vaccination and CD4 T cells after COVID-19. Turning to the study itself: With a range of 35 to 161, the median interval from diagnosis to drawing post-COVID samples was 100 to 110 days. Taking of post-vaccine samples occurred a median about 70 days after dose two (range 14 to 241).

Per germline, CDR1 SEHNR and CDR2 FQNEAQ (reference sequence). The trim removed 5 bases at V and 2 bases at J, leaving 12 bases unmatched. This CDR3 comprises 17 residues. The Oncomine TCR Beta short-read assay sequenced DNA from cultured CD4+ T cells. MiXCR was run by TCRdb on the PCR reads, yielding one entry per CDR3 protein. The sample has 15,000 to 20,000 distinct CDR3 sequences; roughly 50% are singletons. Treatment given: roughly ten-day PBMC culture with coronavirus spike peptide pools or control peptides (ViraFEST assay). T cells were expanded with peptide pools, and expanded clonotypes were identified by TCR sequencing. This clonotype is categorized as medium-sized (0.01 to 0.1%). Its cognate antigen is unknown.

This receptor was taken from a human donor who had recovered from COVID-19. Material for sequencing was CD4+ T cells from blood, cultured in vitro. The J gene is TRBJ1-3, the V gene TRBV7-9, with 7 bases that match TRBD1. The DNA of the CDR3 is TGTGCCAGCAGCGACAGACTTTACAGGGGCGCTGGAAACACCATATATTTT. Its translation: CASSDRLYRGAGNTIYF.